Below, one T cell receptor (beta chain) is given with its context. The sample is drawn from a study of control samples from healthy donors and cancer patients. The ends were cut back, 4 bases at V and 5 bases at J, with 11 bases in the middle. This CDR3 spans 13 amino acids. Using immunoSEQ multiplex PCR, the repertoire was profiled, and TCRdb retains in-frame clones only, with some absent. The table includes around 99,000 clones, about 89% detected once. The sample consisted of blood. The V and J genes are TRBV12-3 or TRBV12-4 and TRBJ2-5; D is perhaps TRBD1 (6 bases). The source is a woman in her 50s in good health. The CDR3 DNA is TGTGCCAGCAGTTCCACAGGGTTGGAGACCCAGTACTTC. Amino acid sequence: CASSSTGLETQYF.